This T cell receptor (beta chain) was obtained from a study of cytomegalovirus exposure and HLA in healthy donors. The CDR3 is 12 amino acids. The germline V and J ends were trimmed by 2 bases and 8 bases, with 9 bases remaining between them. Germline V gene lookup returns CDR1 MDHEN and CDR2 SYDVKM. 60 Vbeta and 13 Jbeta primers were used in PCR. Sequencing used immunoSEQ multiplex PCR; TCRdb keeps in-frame clones, though not all of them. This table holds 180,000 or so clones, about four fifths found once. Sequencing was carried out using PBMCs. This clonotype was obtained from a male donor in good health and CMV-seronegative. This chain connects TRBV28 to TRBJ1-1; D gene uncertain. The CDR3 here is CASSLNNREAFF. DNA for the CDR3: TGTGCCAGCAGTTTAAATAACCGGGAAGCTTTCTTT.